This is a list of T cell receptor beta chains from one sample in a study of low-dose radiotherapy and immunotherapy resistance in tumors. A single record per CDR3 protein comes from TCRdb applying MiXCR to the reads. The sample shows around 60,000 distinct CDR3 sequences, under 30% of them seen only once. Here the sequenced sample was PBMCs, taken after low-dose radiotherapy plus immunotherapy. The source is a male donor with prostate cancer. The CDR3 runs from the conserved cysteine through the conserved F or W. D genes are given only for firm matches. Size is stated for part of the rows, as once, few or many counts, or as a class when the clone is expanded.

clone size: many; J gene: TRBJ2-7; V gene: TRBV27; D gene: TRBD2; CDR3 DNA: TGTGCCAGCAGTTTTTCGGCGGGAGGGACCTACGAGCAGTACTTC; CDR3 protein: CASSFSAGGTYEQYF
clone size: many; J gene: TRBJ1-2; V gene: TRBV19; D gene: NA; CDR3 DNA: TGTGCCAGTAGTACCGACCGCCCGCCCTATGGCTACACCTTC; CDR3 protein: CASSTDRPPYGYTF
clone size: many; J gene: TRBJ2-5; V gene: TRBV5-1; D gene: NA; CDR3 DNA: TGCGCCAGCAGCTTGCGGGACAACCAAGAGACCCAGTACTTC; CDR3 protein: CASSLRDNQETQYF
clone size: many; J gene: TRBJ2-2; V gene: TRBV3-1; D gene: NA; CDR3 DNA: TGTGCCAGCAGCCAAGCACAGGGCCCCGGGGAGCTGTTTTTT; CDR3 protein: CASSQAQGPGELFF
clone size: many; J gene: TRBJ2-3; V gene: TRBV7-8; D gene: NA; CDR3 DNA: TGTGCCAGCAGCTTAATCATCTCGACCTCCACAGATACGCAGTATTTT; CDR3 protein: CASSLIISTSTDTQYF
clone size: many; J gene: TRBJ2-1; V gene: TRBV7-9; D gene: NA; CDR3 DNA: TGTGCCAGCAGCTTACGGAGCGGAGGGTACAATGAGCAGTTCTTC; CDR3 protein: CASSLRSGGYNEQFF
clone size: many; J gene: TRBJ2-2; V gene: TRBV7-3; D gene: NA; CDR3 DNA: TGTGCCAGCAGCTTAACGAGAAGCTCCGGGGAGCTGTTTTTT; CDR3 protein: CASSLTRSSGELFF
clone size: many; J gene: TRBJ2-1; V gene: TRBV7-2; D gene: TRBD1; CDR3 DNA: TGTGCCAGCAGCTTAGAGGGGGCCTCCTACAATGAGCAGTTCTTC; CDR3 protein: CASSLEGASYNEQFF
clone size: once; J gene: TRBJ2-2; V gene: TRBV30; D gene: TRBD2; CDR3 DNA: TGTGCCTGGAGTGTGGTTAGCGGGGGGTCCGAGAACACCGGGGAGCTGTTTTTT; CDR3 protein: CAWSVVSGGSENTGELFF
clone size: many; J gene: TRBJ2-2; V gene: TRBV18; D gene: TRBD2; CDR3 DNA: TGTGCCAGCTCACCACCGGGAGGTAGCGGGAGCACCGGGGAGCTGTTTTTT; CDR3 protein: CASSPPGGSGSTGELFF
clone size: many; J gene: TRBJ2-5; V gene: TRBV7-3; D gene: TRBD2; CDR3 DNA: TGTGCCAGCAGCCAAAGTTCTAGCGGGGGCTGGGAGACCCAGTACTTC; CDR3 protein: CASSQSSSGGWETQYF
clone size: many; J gene: TRBJ1-1; V gene: TRBV27; D gene: NA; CDR3 DNA: TGTGCCAGCAGTTTATCGTCTCGGCCGGGGGCGAGGACTGAAGCTTTCTTT; CDR3 protein: CASSLSSRPGARTEAFF
clone size: many; J gene: TRBJ2-1; V gene: TRBV6-2/TRBV6-3; D gene: TRBD2; CDR3 DNA: TGTGCCAGCAGAAAGATAATAGCGGGAGGGCCCTTGGTAGGTTCCTACAATGAGCAGTTCTTC; CDR3 protein: CASRKIIAGGPLVGSYNEQFF
clone size: many; J gene: TRBJ1-1; V gene: TRBV27; D gene: NA; CDR3 DNA: TGTGCCAGCAGTTCAGCGCCTAGGAACACTGAAGCTTTCTTT; CDR3 protein: CASSSAPRNTEAFF
clone size: many; J gene: TRBJ2-1; V gene: TRBV4-3; D gene: NA; CDR3 DNA: TGCGCCAGCAGCCAAGAGGGGCTAGTCTTCAATGAGCAGTTCTTC; CDR3 protein: CASSQEGLVFNEQFF
clone size: many; J gene: TRBJ2-5; V gene: TRBV4-1; D gene: TRBD2; CDR3 DNA: TGCGCCAGCAGCCAAGACGTAACTAGCGGGGTGATGATGGAGACCCAGTACTTC; CDR3 protein: CASSQDVTSGVMMETQYF
clone size: many; J gene: TRBJ2-1; V gene: TRBV20-1; D gene: TRBD2; CDR3 DNA: TGCAGTGCTAGAGCACTAGCGGGAGGCCCGGGTCCTGAGCAGTTCTTC; CDR3 protein: CSARALAGGPGPEQFF
clone size: few; J gene: TRBJ2-2; V gene: TRBV10-3; D gene: NA; CDR3 DNA: TGTGCCATCAGTGTCGGCAGCACGAACACCGGGGAGCTGTTTTTT; CDR3 protein: CAISVGSTNTGELFF
clone size: few; J gene: TRBJ1-3; V gene: TRBV19; D gene: NA; CDR3 DNA: TGTGCCAGTACGAAGGGCTCTGGAAACACCATATATTTT; CDR3 protein: CASTKGSGNTIYF
clone size: NA; J gene: TRBJ2-5; V gene: TRBV3-1; D gene: NA; CDR3 DNA: TGTGCCAGCAGCCAAGTTGTGGAGACCCAGTACTTC; CDR3 protein: CASSQVVETQYF
clone size: many; J gene: TRBJ1-2; V gene: TRBV28; D gene: NA; CDR3 DNA: TGTGCCAGCAGTCATCTCCCGGAGGGCTATGGCTACACCTTC; CDR3 protein: CASSHLPEGYGYTF
clone size: many; J gene: TRBJ2-1; V gene: TRBV9; D gene: TRBD2; CDR3 DNA: TGTGCCAGCAGCGTAGAAGGCGGGGGGTCATCCTACAATGAGCAGTTCTTC; CDR3 protein: CASSVEGGGSSYNEQFF
clone size: NA; J gene: TRBJ2-6; V gene: TRBV7-9; D gene: NA; CDR3 DNA: TGTGCCAGCAGCTTTAGTGAGTCTGGGGCCAACGTCCTGACTTTC; CDR3 protein: CASSFSESGANVLTF
clone size: many; J gene: TRBJ2-2; V gene: TRBV29-1; D gene: TRBD2; CDR3 DNA: TGCAGCGTTGGAGGGGCGGGAGGGGACACCGGGGAGCTGTTTTTT; CDR3 protein: CSVGGAGGDTGELFF
clone size: NA; J gene: TRBJ2-3; V gene: TRBV20-1; D gene: TRBD2; CDR3 DNA: TGCAGTGCTCAAGCCCTAGCGGGGGGGCCACCAGATACGCAGTATTTT; CDR3 protein: CSAQALAGGPPDTQYF
clone size: many; J gene: TRBJ2-7; V gene: TRBV6-5; D gene: NA; CDR3 DNA: TGTGCCAGCACCGACTATGGGGGACACGAGCAGTACTTC; CDR3 protein: CASTDYGGHEQYF
clone size: NA; J gene: TRBJ2-2; V gene: TRBV9; D gene: TRBD2; CDR3 DNA: TGTGCCAGCAGCGCCGGGACTAGCGGGAGGGCCGCCGGGGAGCTGTTTTTT; CDR3 protein: CASSAGTSGRAAGELFF
clone size: many; J gene: TRBJ2-2; V gene: TRBV19; D gene: NA; CDR3 DNA: TGTGCCAGTACTACCACCCTATTGAACACCGGGGAGCTGTTTTTT; CDR3 protein: CASTTTLLNTGELFF
clone size: NA; J gene: TRBJ2-7; V gene: TRBV6-2/TRBV6-3; D gene: NA; CDR3 DNA: TGTGCCAGCAGTTCTATAAGCTCCTACGAGCAGTACTTC; CDR3 protein: CASSSISSYEQYF
clone size: many; J gene: TRBJ1-6; V gene: TRBV2; D gene: TRBD1; CDR3 DNA: TGTGCCAGCAGTCCGACAGGGGTAGGAAATTCACCCCTCCACTTT; CDR3 protein: CASSPTGVGNSPLHF
clone size: many; J gene: TRBJ1-6; V gene: TRBV4-1; D gene: NA; CDR3 DNA: TGCGCCAGCAGCGAACGGGACGACAAAAGGTTTTCACCCCTCCACTTT; CDR3 protein: CASSERDDKRFSPLHF
clone size: many; J gene: TRBJ2-7; V gene: TRBV5-4; D gene: TRBD2; CDR3 DNA: TGTGCCAGCAGCTTCCCAGCGGGGGGCCCCGAGCAGTACTTC; CDR3 protein: CASSFPAGGPEQYF
clone size: many; J gene: TRBJ1-6; V gene: TRBV29-1; D gene: NA; CDR3 DNA: TGCAGCGTTTCCCTCGGGGGTGGCGATTCACCCCTCCACTTT; CDR3 protein: CSVSLGGGDSPLHF
clone size: NA; J gene: TRBJ1-6; V gene: TRBV28; D gene: TRBD1; CDR3 DNA: TGTGCCAGCAGTTTCCGGCCGGGACAGGGGTATCCCCTCCACTTT; CDR3 protein: CASSFRPGQGYPLHF
clone size: many; J gene: TRBJ1-2; V gene: TRBV28; D gene: NA; CDR3 DNA: TGTGCCAGCAGTCGGACCGAGACAGCCAGCGGGGGCTACACCTTC; CDR3 protein: CASSRTETASGGYTF
clone size: NA; J gene: TRBJ1-2; V gene: TRBV6-5; D gene: NA; CDR3 DNA: TGTGCCAGCATGCCGCGGGAAATTGGGGGCTACACCTTC; CDR3 protein: CASMPREIGGYTF
clone size: many; J gene: TRBJ1-4; V gene: TRBV18; D gene: NA; CDR3 DNA: TGTGCCAGCTCACCAGCCTGGGCCTCAACTAATGAAAAACTGTTTTTT; CDR3 protein: CASSPAWASTNEKLFF
clone size: NA; J gene: TRBJ2-3; V gene: TRBV20-1; D gene: TRBD2; CDR3 DNA: TGCAGTGCTAGACGGGGGACTAGCAACCCAGGGGATACGCAGTATTTT; CDR3 protein: CSARRGTSNPGDTQYF
clone size: many; J gene: TRBJ1-2; V gene: TRBV6-5; D gene: NA; CDR3 DNA: TGTGCCAGCGAGGGGCTAGATGGCTACACCTTC; CDR3 protein: CASEGLDGYTF
clone size: many; J gene: TRBJ1-2; V gene: TRBV28; D gene: TRBD1; CDR3 DNA: TGTGCCAGCAGCTTGGGACAGCGCCACCTCTATGGCTACACCTTC; CDR3 protein: CASSLGQRHLYGYTF
clone size: many; J gene: TRBJ1-1; V gene: TRBV19; D gene: TRBD1; CDR3 DNA: TGTGCCAGTAGTATCCAAGGACAGGGGAACACTGAAGCTTTCTTT; CDR3 protein: CASSIQGQGNTEAFF
clone size: medium-sized; J gene: TRBJ2-5; V gene: TRBV20-1; D gene: NA; CDR3 DNA: TGCAGTGCTAGTCCCGAAGGGCAGGGCAATCAAGAGACCCAGTACTTC; CDR3 protein: CSASPEGQGNQETQYF